Each of the 10 T cell receptor beta chains below was sequenced from the same sample in a study of identical twins. TCRdb re-analysed the 5' RACE reads in MiXCR, keeping a single row per CDR3 protein. In the table there are around 1.7 million distinct CDR3 sequences, about 31% of which are singletons. Sequenced material: cord blood. These receptors were collected from a newborn girl in good health.

The J gene is TRBJ2-1, the V gene TRBV20-1; D is ambiguous. The germline gives CDR1 DFQATT, CDR2 SNEGSKA (reference sequence). With 5 bases removed from V and 8 bases from J, the gap between germline ends came to 13 bases. There are 12 residues in the CDR3. The CDR3 coding sequence is TGCAGTGCTTCTACAGTATTGGATGAGCAGTTCTTC. As protein: CSASTVLDEQFF.

This chain uses TRBV5-5 with TRBJ1-5, with D possibly matching TRBD1 (5 bases). The CDR3 runs 15 residues. V lost 2 bases to trimming and J lost 4 bases, with 13 bases between them. Germline values: CDR1 SGHKS, CDR2 YYEKEE (reference sequence). The chain's CDR3 is CASSLAFSGNQPQHF. For the CDR3, the DNA is TGTGCCAGCAGCTTAGCGTTCTCAGGGAATCAGCCCCAGCATTTT.

With regard to this clonotype: The junction departs from germline at one end; a sequencing error may be responsible. The rearrangement joins TRBV6-5 to TRBJ2-4; no clear D. This CDR3 is 15 amino acids long. Germline CDR1 MNHEY, CDR2 SVGAGI. The CDR3 region is CASSDSRGLQNIQYF. DNA of the CDR3: TGTGCCAGCAGTGACTCGCGAGGCCTCCAAAACATTCAGTACTTC.

This clonotype was observed at least ten times. The CDR3 bases are TGTGCCAGCAGCCAAACCCCAGTTACCACAGATACGCAGTATTTT. Translating it yields CASSQTPVTTDTQYF. The V and J genes are TRBV4-2 and TRBJ2-3; D call uncertain. Germline-derived CDR1 and CDR2 are LGHNA and YNFKEQ. This CDR3 region has 15 residues. V was clipped by 2 bases and J by 2 bases, with 11 bases between them.

A single count supports this clonotype. Since a much larger clone is just one base distant, this may be a read error. The genes are TRBV13 and TRBJ2-7; D is undetermined. The germline V gene encodes CDR1 PRHDT and CDR2 FYEKMQ (reference sequence). V was clipped by 5 bases and J by 7 bases, with 12 bases between them. The CDR3 is 12 residues long. The CDR3, as DNA: TGTGCCAGCAGCCAAAAGAGCGATGAGCAGTACTTC. Translating gives CASSQKSDEQYF. Drawing the rest from reference TRBV13 and TRBJ2-7, the complete variable domain is AAGVIQSPRHLIKEKRETATLKCYPIPRHDTVYWYQQGPGQDPQFLISFYEKMQSDKGSIPDRFSAQQFSDYHSELNMSSLELGDSALYFCASSQKSDEQYFGPGTRLTVT.

The rearrangement joins TRBV5-5 to TRBJ2-1; 12 bases match TRBD2. V shed 0 bases and J 0 bases; nucleotides not matched to a gene: 7. CDR3 length: 19 amino acids. Germline CDR1 is SGHKS and CDR2 is YYEKEE (reference sequence). CDR3 nucleotide sequence: TGTGCCAGCAGCTTGGTAGCTAGCGGGAGGGGGGCCTCCTACAATGAGCAGTTCTTC. Its translation is CASSLVASGRGASYNEQFF.

The chain recombines TRBV2 with TRBJ1-2, with 11 bases that match TRBD1. The CDR3 has 16 residues. J lost 2 bases, V lost 4 bases, and 6 bases had no gene match. Germline lookup yields CDR1 SNHLY and CDR2 FYNNEI. The CDR3 loop reads CASSVDRTGGNYGYTF. As DNA, the CDR3 is TGTGCCAGCAGTGTAGACCGGACAGGGGGCAACTATGGCTACACCTTC.

This clonotype was counted between two and nine times. This chain uses TRBV2 with TRBJ2-1; 10 nucleotides agree with TRBD2. Germline assignment: CDR1 SNHLY and CDR2 FYNNEI. J lost 8 bases, V lost 7 bases, and 8 bases had no gene match. CDR3 size: 14 residues. The CDR3 coding sequence is TGTGCCAGCAAGAAGCGGGAGGGCCGGGATGAGCAGTTCTTC. Translating it yields CASKKREGRDEQFF.

This chain joins TRBV14 and TRBJ2-5, with D tentatively TRBD2 (6 bases). The J call is doubtful: the DNA matches TRBJ2-7 better. This CDR3 is 15 amino acids long. Germline lookup yields CDR1 SGHDN and CDR2 FVKESK. The CDR3 spells CASSQVPGALAEQYF. As DNA, the CDR3 is TGTGCCAGCAGCCAAGTTCCGGGAGCCCTAGCCGAGCAGTACTTC.

The gene calls are TRBV4-1 and TRBJ1-2; TRBD1 is a possible D gene (5 bases). Germline V CDR1 and CDR2: MGHRA, YSYEKL. The CDR3 consists of 14 residues. The V gene lost 0 bases and the J gene lost 8 bases, with 13 bases spanning the gap. The CDR3 region is CASSQDSKGQGYTF. DNA for the CDR3: TGCGCCAGCAGCCAAGATTCAAAGGGGCAGGGCTACACCTTC.